Included here is one T cell receptor beta chain sequence, with context. The target of this receptor is not known. Base qualities are not provided; no much larger clone lies one nucleotide away. The protocol used for the library was RT-PCR. Sequencing was performed on an Illumina HiSeq 2500. The raw public reads went through TCRdb reprocessing: fastp at Q25, MiXCR clone calling, in-frame beta chains kept. Rows merge per CDR3 protein into single entries with the most common DNA and genes. Within this sample are hundreds of thousands of distinct CDR3 sequences, with about 11% of them counted one time only. The ten top clones hold approximately 10% of the sample. The source of the sample is a study of response to subunit inactivated influenza vaccine (dated by TCRdb to 2016 to 2018). A note on the overall study: The study used deep quantitative T cell receptor repertoire profiling to track responses to a trivalent subunit inactivated influenza vaccine.

The study at large found these results: It was suggested by the authors that each seasonal influenza vaccination may recruit only a limited number of new T cells.

CDR1 and CDR2 are read off the germline V gene as MNHEY and SVGAGI. V loses 0 bases, J loses 4 bases, and the germline ends lie 7 bases apart. Counted from cysteine to phenylalanine, this CDR3 has 13 amino acids. Only the CDR3 part of the read is kept: 39 bases, read in frame from the first base. These records were also assigned to another study, of T cells expressing NK-cell markers. The second study also describes: 5'RACE template switching, by which a universal primer site and unique molecular identifiers were added, was used to make TCR beta cDNA libraries. In sorted CD3+CD56+NKG2C+, CD3+CD56+NKG2C- and CD3+CD56-NKG2C+ T-cell subsets from 8 or 9 donors, TCR beta-chain repertoires were profiled. Seven of the eight sequenced donors were HCMV-seropositive and one was HCMV-seronegative. To restrict sorting to alphabetaTCR-expressing T cells, an anti-gammadeltaTCR antibody was added in several experiments. In over five donors, the dominant CD3+CD56+NKG2C+ clonotypes were found to rank among the top 10 CD8+ clonotypes and to make up about 1.0-7.5% of CD8+ T cells. Those dominant clonotypes were again the most abundant among CD3+CD56-NKG2C+ cells in a handful of donors, at roughly 25-65%. It remained unclear whether the expanded NKG2C-expressing T cell clones were specific for HCMV antigens. The study sequenced eight donors, all healthy volunteers chosen at random: three men and five women. A commercial ELISA kit detecting HCMV-specific IgG in serum was used to determine HCMV serostatus. Peripheral blood mononuclear cells were isolated from blood by Ficoll density gradient centrifugation. Bulk peripheral blood T-cell repertoires were additionally sequenced from unsorted PBMC for several donors. Synthesis of cDNA was primed from the TCR beta constant segment and was followed by two consecutive PCR amplification steps. The libraries were sequenced on Illumina HiSeq 2000/2500, MiSeq or NextSeq, producing 2 x 150 bp reads. MIGEC was used to demultiplex reads and group the reads by UMI, and MiTCR was used to assemble and quantify clonotypes. Only TCR cDNA sequences supported by at least two reads were kept to exclude erroneous sequences. The tcR package was used for downstream repertoire analysis, and clonotypes were matched across fractions by CDR3 nucleotide sequence plus V segment. VDJmatch was used to annotate antigen specificity against VDJdb, with one amino acid substitution allowed in CDR3.

The source material was PBMCs from blood, sampled on the day of vaccination. The clonotype originates from a man aged 50-60 years who received an inactivated influenza vaccine. Donor details come from another sample of the same person, matched by shared clones. Recombination linked TRBV6-5 to TRBJ2-7; the D segment cannot be called with confidence. The CDR3 amino acid sequence is: CASSYSIGYEQYF. The nucleotide sequence is given as TGTGCCAGCAGTTACTCGATCGGATACGAGCAGTACTTC.